The 4 T cell receptor beta chains listed next were all sequenced from one sample in a study of Graves' ophthalmopathy and Graves' hyperthyroidism. CDR3 regions of TCR beta were amplified from RNA transcripts. An opening RT-PCR round employed HTBI primers and preceded a second-round multiplex PCR. TCRdb redid the calling of the multiplex PCR reads with MiXCR, one entry per CDR3 protein. This sample yields over a million distinct CDR3 sequences, of which about two fifths are seen a single time; roughly 10% belongs to the top ten. Sequenced input: peripheral blood or thyroid tissue (not recorded which). All receptors derive from an adult man with Graves' hyperthyroidism.

This clonotype was observed many times. The genes are TRBV2 and TRBJ2-2; TRBD2 agrees at 11 bases. The V gene's germline CDR1 is SNHLY and CDR2 FYNNEI. V shed 8 bases, J shed 1 base, and the junction held 0 bases outside the gene matches. The CDR3 is 14 residues long. As DNA, the CDR3 is TGTGCCAGCGGACTAGCGGGGAACACCGGGGAGCTGTTTTTT. Amino acids: CASGLAGNTGELFF.

The sample holds a few counts of this clonotype. V and J are TRBV20-1 and TRBJ2-3, with TRBD2 identical over 14 bases. V lost 7 bases to trimming and J lost 4 bases; unmatched junction nucleotides: 7. The CDR3 is made up of 15 amino acids. Germline loops: CDR1 DFQATT, CDR2 SNEGSKA (reference sequence). CDR3 nucleotides: TGCAGTGGCCTCGGGACTAGCGGGAGTTCAGATACGCAGTATTTT. Protein sequence: CSGLGTSGSSDTQYF.

V usage is TRBV5-1 and J usage is TRBJ1-1; unclear D gene. V lost 4 bases and J lost 1, with 14 bases in between. Germline V CDR1 and CDR2: SGHRS, YFSETQ. The CDR3 runs to 15 residues. CDR3 region: CASSRSRASNTEAFF. The CDR3 DNA reads TGCGCCAGCAGCAGAAGCCGGGCCTCGAACACTGAAGCTTTCTTT.

The chain carries TRBV29-1 and TRBJ2-5, with 8 positions matching TRBD1. The V gene's germline CDR1 is SQVTM and CDR2 ANQGSEA. This CDR3 region has 12 residues. Germline trimming cut 8 bases from V and 4 bases from J; bases unmatched to any gene: 6. The CDR3, as DNA: TGCAGCATATCGACAGGGGCAGAGACCCAGTACTTC. Residues: CSISTGAETQYF.